The 30 T cell receptor beta chains presented below share a single source sample, sequenced in a study of T cell responses to AZD1222 COVID-19 vaccine. Data came from immunoSEQ multiplex PCR; TCRdb stores just in-frame clones and leaves some out. In the table there are about 160,000 clones, over 75% of which are singletons. The source was peripheral blood, collected 28 days after the second AZD1222 dose. Receptors originate from an adult who received the AZD1222 COVID-19 vaccine.

The CDR3 here is CASSLGEGVDTEAFF. CDR3 sequence (DNA): TGTGCCAGCAGTTTGGGCGAGGGGGTGGACACTGAAGCTTTCTTT. The rearrangement uses TRBV27 and TRBJ1-1; a weak D match, TRBD1 (6 bases). From germline, CDR1 is MNHEY and CDR2 SMNVEV (reference sequence). The CDR3 has 15 amino acids. Deletions cut 3 bases from V and 3 bases from J, with 14 bases between.

V and J are TRBV10-3 and TRBJ1-5, with 7 bases fitting TRBD1. CDR1 and CDR2 from the germline V gene are ENHRY and SYGVKD. Trimming at V came to 3 bases and at J to 2 bases, leaving 1 base not matched to a gene. CDR3 length: 14 residues. CDR3 residues: CAISDTGGNQPQHF. Written as DNA, the CDR3 is TGTGCCATCAGTGACACAGGGGGCAATCAGCCCCAGCATTTT.

The chain recombines TRBV3-1 (or the pseudogene TRBV3-2) with TRBJ2-3, with TRBD2 matching 10 bases. The CDR3 has 16 amino acids. V was pared by 8 bases and J by 4 bases, with 12 bases of the junction left unmatched. Germline assignment: CDR1 LGHDT and CDR2 YNNKEL (reference sequence). The CDR3 spells CASHRGSGGAADTQYF. The CDR3 nucleotides are TGTGCCAGCCACAGGGGGAGCGGGGGGGCCGCAGATACGCAGTATTTT.

This clone was seen just once. The rearrangement joins TRBV7-8 to TRBJ2-2; D unresolved. The V end was cut by 5 bases, the J end by 6 bases, with 13 bases between. The germline gives CDR1 SGHVS, CDR2 FQNEAQ. The CDR3 is made up of 14 amino acids. In DNA, the CDR3 is TGTGCCAGCAGCACTCTTTTGTTGGCCGGGGAGCTGTTTTTT. Protein: CASSTLLLAGELFF.

This chain uses TRBV5-4 with TRBJ2-5; D is uncertain. Per the germline V gene, CDR1 is SGHNT and CDR2 is YYREEE (reference sequence). The CDR3 spans 13 residues. Trimming took 6 bases from V and 3 from J, leaving 12 bases between them. The CDR3 nucleotides are TGTGCCAGCACTAATCCCATGGAAGAGACCCAGTACTTC. Amino acids: CASTNPMEETQYF.

To note about this clone: Additional DNA sequences in this sample encode the identical CDR3. This sequence joins TRBV5-6 and TRBJ1-5; D is unresolved. CDR1 is SGHDT and CDR2 is YYEEEE in the germline V gene. V lost 1 base and J 7 bases, leaving 6 bases between the germline ends. The CDR3 totals 12 residues. CDR3 residues: CASSLRGQPQHF. CDR3 DNA: TGTGCCAGCAGCTTGCGGGGACAGCCCCAGCATTTT.

The rearrangement links TRBV5-1 to TRBJ1-1; TRBD1 matches 7 bases. The CDR3 is made up of 16 amino acids. Germline V gene lookup returns CDR1 SGHRS and CDR2 YFSETQ. V shed 4 bases and J 1 base; nucleotides not matched to a gene: 10. The CDR3 is CASSPGGGGGNTEAFF. The CDR3 nucleotides are TGCGCCAGCAGCCCGGGAGGGGGCGGCGGGAACACTGAAGCTTTCTTT.

V gene TRBV6-5 combines with J gene TRBJ1-5; 10 positions agree with TRBD1. This CDR3 comprises 15 residues. Germline V gene sequence: CDR1 MNHEY, CDR2 SVGAGI. The V and J ends lost 5 bases and 6 bases, in that order; junction bases with no gene match: 7. CDR3 sequence (DNA): TGTGCCAGCAGTCGGGGGACAGGGGTTAGTCAGCCCCAGCATTTT. It is translated as CASSRGTGVSQPQHF.

The chain carries TRBV3-1 (or the pseudogene TRBV3-2) and TRBJ2-7; D is ambiguous. V was trimmed by 0 bases and J by 3 bases, leaving 9 bases between them. The CDR3 has 14 amino acids. CDR1 is LGHDT, CDR2 YNNKEL, per germline (reference sequence). This CDR3 reads CASSQEWSGYEQYF. The CDR3 bases are TGTGCCAGCAGCCAAGAATGGTCGGGCTACGAGCAGTACTTC.

V is TRBV4-3 and J is TRBJ1-1, with D hard to call. This CDR3 region has 16 residues. CDR1 and CDR2 (germline): LGHNA, YSLEER. Trimming shortened V by 0 bases and J by 0 bases, and 11 bases separated the two germline ends. The CDR3 here is CASSQEGGGMNTEAFF. The DNA for the CDR3 is TGCGCCAGCAGCCAAGAGGGTGGCGGCATGAACACTGAAGCTTTCTTT.

This chain uses TRBV6-5 with TRBJ1-2, with D unclear. V lost 5 bases and J lost 4, with 11 bases in between. Germline V gives CDR1 MNHEY, CDR2 SVGAGI. The CDR3 spans 13 residues. CDR3 residues: CASSTGNGYGYTF. CDR3 nucleotides: TGTGCCAGCAGTACGGGGAATGGCTATGGCTACACCTTC.

Concerning this clone itself: A read error may produce the germline difference seen at one junction end. As DNA, the CDR3 is TGCGCCAGCCGCTTTAGGACAGGGGAGACCCAGTACTTC. Its translation is CASRFRTGETQYF. This chain uses TRBV5-1 with TRBJ2-5; 8 bases are shared with TRBD1. Germline V lookup: CDR1 SGHRS, CDR2 YFSETQ. This CDR3 contains 13 residues.

V usage is TRBV14 and J usage is TRBJ1-4; TRBD1 matches at 7 bases. This CDR3 has 14 residues. The germline V gene has CDR1 SGHDN and CDR2 FVKESK. J was trimmed by 6 bases and V by 3 bases; bases with no gene match: 4. CDR3 sequence (DNA): TGTGCCAGCAGCCACCGAGACAGGGATGAAAAACTGTTTTTT. It yields the protein CASSHRDRDEKLFF.

CDR3 residues: CASSPSWDRTSYEQYF. CDR3 in DNA: TGTGCCAGCAGCCCTAGTTGGGACAGGACTTCCTACGAGCAGTACTTC. The rearrangement uses TRBV7-2 and TRBJ2-7; 8 positions match TRBD1. Germline lookup yields CDR1 SGHTA and CDR2 FQGNSA. CDR3 length: 16 residues. The V and J ends lost 5 bases and 1 base, in that order; junction bases with no gene match: 10.

This clone was detected only a few times. J is TRBJ1-2 and V is TRBV7-9; no definite D call. The CDR3 runs 15 residues. Per germline, CDR1 SEHNR and CDR2 FQNEAQ (reference sequence). Trimming left V 4 bases short and J 8 bases short, with 20 bases between. The CDR3 DNA reads TGTGCCAGCAGCTCCGAGACGGCCAGGAGGAGCGGCTACACCTTC. The encoded protein is CASSSETARRSGYTF.

The CDR3 loop reads CASSGGQNYGYTF. The CDR3 nucleotides read TGCGCCAGCAGTGGGGGACAGAACTATGGCTACACCTTC. The chain carries TRBV10-1 and TRBJ1-2, with 7 bases that match TRBD1. Germline CDR1 and CDR2: WNHNN and SYGVQD (reference sequence). CDR3 length equals 13 residues. After removal of 4 bases from V and 2 bases from J, the junction contained 1 base not matched to a gene.

This clone was recorded only once. The J gene is TRBJ2-1, the V gene TRBV29-1; unclear D gene. Germline CDR1 SQVTM, CDR2 ANQGSEA. The CDR3 runs to 12 residues. V shed 2 bases and J shed 3 bases, with 5 bases lying between them. The CDR3 coding sequence is TGCAGCGTTGAACACGGCTACAATGAGCAGTTCTTC. Translated, it gives CSVEHGYNEQFF.

This clone was found a few times. This rearrangement joins TRBV18 to TRBJ1-2; TRBD1 aligns across 9 bases. V lost 3 bases and J lost 2; bases outside the gene matches: 4. The CDR3 consists of 15 residues. The germline V gene encodes CDR1 KGHSH and CDR2 LQKENI. This chain's CDR3 is CASSPFGTGNYGYTF. CDR3 in DNA: TGTGCCAGCTCACCTTTCGGGACAGGGAACTATGGCTACACCTTC.

In regard to this clone: This same CDR3 is encoded by further DNA sequences in the sample. The chain carries TRBV13 and TRBJ1-3; TRBD1 might be the D (6 bases). The CDR3 spans 14 residues. Germline V gene lookup returns CDR1 PRHDT and CDR2 FYEKMQ (reference sequence). Trimming stripped 0 bases from V and 3 bases from J, with 6 bases between. The CDR3 reads CASSLGQGGNTIYF. The CDR3 DNA follows: TGTGCCAGCAGCTTAGGACAGGGTGGAAACACCATATATTTT. The full variable domain, completed using reference TRBV13 and TRBJ1-3, is AAGVIQSPRHLIKEKRETATLKCYPIPRHDTVYWYQQGPGQDPQFLISFYEKMQSDKGSIPDRFSAQQFSDYHSELNMSSLELGDSALYFCASSLGQGGNTIYFGEGSWLTVV.

The J gene is TRBJ1-2, the V gene TRBV25-1; tentative D call: TRBD1 (5 bases). Trimming cost V 7 bases and J 5 bases, with 23 bases left between them. The CDR3 has 16 amino acids. Per germline, CDR1 MGHDK and CDR2 SYGVNS. The CDR3 region has the DNA TGTGCCAGCACCTCAGGAGGGGCGGCCGAGCGGTATGGCTACACCTTC. Translation gives CASTSGGAAERYGYTF.

This chain connects TRBV29-1 to TRBJ1-6; tentative D call: TRBD1 (5 bases). From germline, CDR1 is SQVTM and CDR2 ANQGSEA. The V end was cut by 6 bases, the J end by 7 bases, with 19 bases between. This CDR3 contains 15 residues. CDR3 DNA sequence: TGCAGCGTCCGAGGGGTGGAGTCCTCCAATTCACCCCTCCACTTT. Translated, it gives CSVRGVESSNSPLHF.

The rearrangement links TRBV11-1 to TRBJ2-7; possibly TRBD1 for D (6 bases). CDR1 is SGHAT, CDR2 FQDESV, per germline (reference sequence). V lost 5 bases, J lost 0 bases, and 14 bases lay in between. CDR3 length: 15 residues. In nucleotides, the CDR3 is TGTGCCAGCAGCAGCCGGGACACCATCTCCTACGAGCAGTACTTC. This codes for CASSSRDTISYEQYF.

This clone was counted a single time. The V and J genes are TRBV12-3 or TRBV12-4 and TRBJ1-5, with D hard to call. With 5 bases removed from V and 2 bases from J, the gap between germline ends came to 7 bases. CDR3 length equals 13 residues. CDR3 amino acids: CASSQGRNQPQHF. CDR3 bases: TGTGCCAGCAGTCAAGGTCGCAATCAGCCCCAGCATTTT.

This sequence joins TRBV6-2 or TRBV6-3 and TRBJ1-4, with D possibly being TRBD1 (6 bases). This CDR3 is built from 18 residues. The germline V and J ends were trimmed by 0 bases and 6 bases, with 20 bases remaining between them. Germline V CDR1 and CDR2: MNHEY, SVGEGT. The CDR3 sequence: CASSYSREAGQPDEKLFF. DNA for the CDR3: TGTGCCAGCAGTTACTCGAGAGAGGCGGGACAACCCGATGAAAAACTGTTTTTT.

V usage is TRBV19 and J usage is TRBJ2-2; the match to TRBD2 covers 14 bases. Germline CDR1 and CDR2: LNHDA and SQIVND (reference sequence). V lost 5 bases to trimming and J lost 0 bases; unmatched junction nucleotides: 5. The CDR3 sequence is 18 residues long. CDR3 in DNA: TGTGCCAGTAGTTCTCGGGGACTAGCGGGGGCGAACACCGGGGAGCTGTTTTTT. Amino acids: CASSSRGLAGANTGELFF.

The V call is TRBV29-1, the J call TRBJ1-5; D perhaps matches TRBD1 (6 bases). The CDR3 has 14 residues. The germline gives CDR1 SQVTM, CDR2 ANQGSEA. Between the trimmed V and J ends, which lost 5 bases and 2 bases, there was a span of 13 bases. The CDR3 bases are TGCAGCGTTTTTGAGGGACATGGCAATCAGCCCCAGCATTTT. It encodes CSVFEGHGNQPQHF.

This clone was seen a handful of times. The chain links TRBV19 to TRBJ2-7; TRBD1 is a possible D gene (5 bases). Trimming took 5 bases from V and 2 from J, leaving 13 bases between them. CDR1 and CDR2 (germline): LNHDA, SQIVND (reference sequence). The CDR3 runs 14 residues. The CDR3 loop reads CASSDRTATYEQYF. The CDR3 bases are TGTGCCAGTAGTGACAGAACTGCCACCTACGAGCAGTACTTC.

V and J are TRBV2 and TRBJ1-1; TRBD1 is a possible D gene (6 bases). CDR1 and CDR2 (germline): SNHLY, FYNNEI. The CDR3 has 11 amino acids. Trimming took off 7 bases at V and 5 bases at J, with 8 bases between the two ends. In nucleotides, the CDR3 is TGTGCCAGCAAACAGGGAACTGAAGCTTTCTTT. This translates into CASKQGTEAFF.

This chain connects TRBV3-1 (or the pseudogene TRBV3-2) to TRBJ2-4; no clear D gene. Germline-derived CDR1 and CDR2 are LGHDT and YNNKEL (reference sequence). The CDR3 totals 11 residues. The V end was cut by 4 bases, the J end by 8 bases, with 6 bases between. In DNA form, the CDR3 reads TGTGCCAGCAGCCTTGGGGACATTCAGTACTTC. Its protein is CASSLGDIQYF.

The V call is TRBV2, the J call TRBJ2-7; no definite D call. V lost 7 bases and J 3 bases, leaving 13 bases between the germline ends. Germline assignment: CDR1 SNHLY and CDR2 FYNNEI. The CDR3 is made up of 13 amino acids. The chain's CDR3 is CASTLAALYEQYF. The CDR3 DNA is TGTGCCAGCACGTTGGCAGCCCTCTACGAGCAGTACTTC.